The rows below give T cell receptor beta chains drawn from one sample of a study of T cell repertoires in cytomegalovirus infection. MiXCR, run by TCRdb on the reads, gives a single entry per CDR3 protein. Here the sample spans 750,000 to 950,000 distinct CDR3 sequences, around 29% being singletons. Their recognized antigens are unknown. Sequenced material: cultured CD8+ T cells from PBMCs, taken from culture after CMV antigen stimulation. These receptors came from a human donor in good health (CMV status not recorded). Some clones in this sample may be carry-over from other donors' samples. CDR3s include the opening cysteine and the closing phenylalanine or tryptophan. The D gene is left open where the match is weak.

>TRBV4-1|-
CASSQAIPRGQGNQPQHF
>TRBV7-8|-
CASSLPMSGDTEAFF
>TRBV20-1|-
CSVNRRTDYGYTF
>TRBV20-1|TRBD1
CSATQGDYQPQHF
>TRBV6-5|-
CASTLTTPTGAYEQYF
>TRBV7-9|TRBD2
CASSPRTSGGSEQYF
>TRBV9|-
CASSGPRGADLVYYGYTF
>TRBV10-3|-
CAIRVRKGKHTEAFF
>TRBV7-8|-
CASSLGGTTYNEQFF
>TRBV24-1|TRBD2
CATSDQFGLAGAHQETQYF
>TRBV7-2|TRBD1
CASSFREGAVYGYTF
>TRBV28|TRBD1
CASSFDSGTGGIF
>TRBV28|TRBD2
CASSPYSPGLQYNEQFF
>TRBV2|TRBD1
CASSKKDREIYGYTF
>TRBV4-3|-
CATRGNYGYTF
>TRBV19|TRBD1
CASSRGQAPNQPQHF
>TRBV7-8|-
CASSLGPGRETQYF
>TRBV14|-
CASSQGGLSYEQYF
>TRBV6-1|-
CASSHGTQETQYF
>TRBV2|-
CASSRIPRVNTEAFF
>TRBV6-1|TRBD1
CASSEAGTGVYNEQFF
>TRBV6-2/TRBV6-3|-
CASSYGLGGYTF
>TRBV7-2|-
CASSSRGGGIVNTEAFF
>TRBV12-3/TRBV12-4|-
CASDPSYGYTF
>TRBV7-8|-
CASSSLSLLYNEQFF
>TRBV2|TRBD1
CASSATGVADTQYF
>TRBV7-9|TRBD1
CASSLEGTGVYNEAFF
>TRBV27|-
CASSSPYRVGTEAFF
>TRBV7-6|-
CASSLAPTETYEQYF
>TRBV2|-
CATLGGQVGETQYF
>TRBV6-5|TRBD2
CASSYSSGGETQYF